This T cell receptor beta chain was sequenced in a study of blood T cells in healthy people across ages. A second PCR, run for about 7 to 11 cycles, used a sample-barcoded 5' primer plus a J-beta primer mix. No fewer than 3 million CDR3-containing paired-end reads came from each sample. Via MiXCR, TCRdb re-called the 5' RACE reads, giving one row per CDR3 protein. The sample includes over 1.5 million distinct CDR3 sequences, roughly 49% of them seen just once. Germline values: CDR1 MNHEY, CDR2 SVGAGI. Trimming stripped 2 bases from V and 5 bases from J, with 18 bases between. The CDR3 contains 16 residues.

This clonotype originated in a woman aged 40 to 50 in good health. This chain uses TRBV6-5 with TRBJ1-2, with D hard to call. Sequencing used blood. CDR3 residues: CASSYVAQGQRYGYTF. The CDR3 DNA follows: TGTGCCAGCAGTTACGTAGCGCAAGGGCAGAGGTATGGCTACACCTTC.